The rows below give T cell receptor beta chains drawn from one sample of a study of shared clonotypes between healthy human individuals. Assay: immunoSEQ multiplex PCR; the TCRdb copy retains only in-frame clones and omits some. The data show about 960,000 clones, with approximately 76% seen just once and around 1.4% held by the top ten. What was sequenced was memory CD4+ T cells sorted from blood. These TCRs come from a man aged 18-30 years in good health. Each CDR3 is given with its conserved first and last residue. The D gene is left open where the match is weak. The size entry is marked missing in some rows and otherwise reads once, few, many or a size class.

V	D	size	J	CDR3	DNA
TRBV11-2	TRBD2	-	TRBJ2-5	CASSLGRTSGRETQYF	TGTGCCAGCAGCTTAGGCCGGACTAGCGGTAGAGAGACCCAGTACTTC
TRBV7-2	TRBD2	few	TRBJ2-2	CASSQRTSGTGELFF	TGTGCCAGCAGCCAACGGACTAGCGGGACCGGGGAGCTGTTTTTT
TRBV5-1	TRBD2	-	TRBJ2-1	CASSRTGLAGENEQFF	TGCGCCAGCAGCAGGACGGGACTAGCCGGGGAGAATGAGCAGTTCTTC
TRBV9	-	-	TRBJ1-6	CASSVGDFASPLHF	TGTGCCAGCAGCGTAGGGGACTTCGCTTCACCCCTCCACTTT
TRBV10-3	-	-	TRBJ2-1	CAISAQGGAYNEQFF	TGTGCCATCAGTGCGCAGGGGGGCGCCTACAATGAGCAGTTCTTC
TRBV6-1	-	few	TRBJ1-1	CASSWTEAFF	TGTGCCAGCAGTTGGACTGAAGCTTTCTTT
TRBV19	TRBD1	-	TRBJ1-1	CASSQRQGRTTEAFF	TGTGCCAGTAGTCAGCGACAGGGGAGGACCACTGAAGCTTTCTTT
TRBV13	TRBD1	-	TRBJ1-1	CASSPDRANTEAFF	TGTGCCAGCAGCCCCGACAGGGCGAACACTGAAGCTTTCTTT
TRBV5-1	-	once	TRBJ2-7	CASNGGTSSYEQYF	TGCGCCTCCAATGGGGGGACGTCCTCCTACGAGCAGTACTTC
TRBV2	TRBD2	-	TRBJ2-5	CASSEGTSGGRETQYF	TGTGCCAGCAGTGAAGGGACTAGCGGGGGAAGGGAGACCCAGTACTTC
TRBV5-1	-	-	TRBJ2-3	CASSLERGADTQYF	TGCGCCAGCAGCTTGGAGAGGGGTGCAGATACGCAGTATTTT
TRBV29-1	-	-	TRBJ2-3	CSVEDYADTQYF	TGCAGCGTTGAAGATTACGCAGATACGCAGTATTTT
TRBV5-1	TRBD1	-	TRBJ2-1	CASSSGQGMGEQFF	TGCGCCAGCAGCTCTGGACAGGGGATGGGTGAGCAGTTCTTC
TRBV18	-	few	TRBJ2-1	CASSPQSYYNEQFF	TGTGCCAGCTCACCCCAGTCTTACTACAATGAGCAGTTCTTC
TRBV21-1	-	-	TRBJ2-1	CASSKGGLQGQTDEQFF	TGTGCCAGCAGCAAGGGAGGGCTTCAGGGACAGACCGATGAGCAGTTCTTC
TRBV7-9	-	-	TRBJ1-2	CASSPDSPNYGYTF	TGTGCCAGCAGCCCGGACAGCCCTAACTATGGCTACACCTTC
TRBV6-5	TRBD1	-	TRBJ2-7	CASSSPGTVPYEQYF	TGTGCCAGCAGTTCCCCCGGGACAGTCCCCTACGAGCAGTACTTC
TRBV14	-	-	TRBJ1-4	CASSQDPGQVYEKLFF	TGTGCCAGCAGCCAAGACCCGGGGCAGGTTTATGAAAAACTGTTTTTT
TRBV5-1	-	-	TRBJ1-1	CASSLLETKNTEAFF	TGCGCCAGCAGCTTGTTGGAAACTAAGAACACTGAAGCTTTCTTT
TRBV30	-	few	TRBJ2-5	CAWSNGKQETQYF	TGTGCCTGGAGTAACGGGAAACAAGAGACCCAGTACTTC
TRBV30	-	-	TRBJ1-2	CAWSGQRSNYGYTF	TGTGCCTGGAGCGGACAGCGTTCTAACTATGGCTACACCTTC
TRBV12-5	TRBD1	-	TRBJ1-2	CASARDSYGYTF	TGTGCTAGTGCCCGGGACAGCTATGGCTACACCTTC
TRBV2	-	-	TRBJ2-7	CASRTESYEQYF	TGTGCCAGCAGGACCGAAAGCTACGAGCAGTACTTC
TRBV9	-	-	TRBJ1-6	CASSVGGTAESSPLHF	TGTGCCAGCAGCGTAGGGGGGACTGCAGAAAGTTCACCCCTCCACTTT
TRBV7-3	-	-	TRBJ1-6	CASSLREGSPLHF	TGTGCCAGCAGCTTAAGGGAAGGGTCACCCCTCCACTTT
TRBV10-3	TRBD2	-	TRBJ2-1	CAISSSGAPSYNEQFF	TGTGCCATCAGTTCTAGCGGGGCCCCCTCCTACAATGAGCAGTTCTTC
TRBV5-1	-	-	TRBJ1-2	CASSRSNYGYTF	TGCGCCAGCAGCCGGTCTAACTATGGCTACACCTTC
TRBV5-1	-	few	TRBJ2-7	CASSLGQYEQYF	TGCGCCAGCAGCTTGGGTCAGTACGAGCAGTACTTC
TRBV14	-	few	TRBJ2-6	CASSQHVNGANVLTF	TGTGCCAGCAGCCAACACGTAAATGGGGCCAACGTCCTGACTTTC
TRBV5-6	TRBD2	-	TRBJ2-1	CASSVLAGVGEQFF	TGTGCCAGCAGCGTACTAGCGGGAGTGGGGGAGCAGTTCTTC
TRBV28	-	once	TRBJ1-1	CASSVPREPTEAFF	TGTGCCAGCAGCGTACCCAGGGAGCCCACTGAAGCTTTCTTT
TRBV6-1	-	-	TRBJ1-6	CASSEFGSTNSPLHF	TGTGCCAGCAGTGAATTTGGCAGCACTAATTCACCCCTCCACTTT
TRBV5-6	TRBD2	few	TRBJ2-3	CASSLLAGGTDTQYF	TGTGCCAGCAGCCTACTAGCGGGAGGTACAGATACGCAGTATTTT
TRBV30	TRBD2	-	TRBJ2-5	CAWSGIGTSGRAVSRETQYF	TGTGCCTGGAGTGGTATCGGTACTAGCGGGAGGGCCGTGAGTAGGGAGACCCAGTACTTC
TRBV7-6	TRBD2	-	TRBJ2-5	CASSPLLTSGRGRGETQYF	TGTGCCAGCAGCCCCCTCTTGACTAGCGGGAGAGGGCGTGGGGAGACCCAGTACTTC
TRBV5-4	-	once	TRBJ1-6	CASSLLDSIYSPLHF	TGTGCCAGCAGCCTATTGGACAGTATTTATTCACCCCTCCACTTT
TRBV7-9	TRBD1	once	TRBJ2-7	CASTFPAGTVGSYEQYF	TGTGCCAGCACCTTCCCCGCCGGGACAGTCGGCTCCTACGAGCAGTACTTC
TRBV5-1	-	-	TRBJ1-5	CASSLEGGKGQPQHF	TGCGCCAGCAGCTTGGAAGGGGGGAAAGGGCAGCCCCAGCATTTT
TRBV11-2	TRBD1	-	TRBJ2-2	CASSKSRGSTGELFF	TGTGCCAGCAGCAAAAGCAGGGGGTCCACCGGGGAGCTGTTTTTT
TRBV16	-	once	TRBJ2-2	CASSPQGSGELFF	TGTGCCAGCAGCCCCCAGGGCTCCGGGGAGCTGTTTTTT
TRBV25-1	-	-	TRBJ1-2	CASSISGDGYTF	TGTGCCAGCAGCATATCAGGGGATGGCTACACCTTC
TRBV7-8	TRBD1	few	TRBJ2-7	CASTPNRDRGPYEQYF	TGTGCCAGCACCCCCAACCGGGACAGGGGGCCCTACGAGCAGTACTTC
TRBV2	-	few	TRBJ1-2	CASSDPGNYGYTF	TGTGCCAGCAGTGACCCGGGGAACTATGGCTACACCTTC
TRBV10-2	-	-	TRBJ1-3	CASSISSTGSPSGNTIYF	TGCGCCAGCAGTATATCCTCCACAGGCTCTCCCTCTGGAAACACCATATATTTT
TRBV11-3	-	-	TRBJ2-3	CASSSRGGITDTQYF	TGTGCCAGCAGCTCCAGAGGCGGAATCACAGATACGCAGTATTTT
TRBV30	-	few	TRBJ1-3	CAWRAGTLSGTIYF	TGTGCCTGGAGGGCCGGGACTCTCTCGGGCACCATATATTTT
TRBV10-2	-	-	TRBJ1-2	CASSESLSGVVGYGYTF	TGCGCCAGCAGTGAGTCGCTCTCTGGGGTAGTCGGCTATGGCTACACCTTC
TRBV7-2	-	-	TRBJ2-7	CASSAVRGQYEQYF	TGTGCCAGCAGCGCAGTACGAGGCCAATACGAGCAGTACTTC
TRBV5-4	-	-	TRBJ1-2	CASSPDLNYGYTF	TGTGCCAGCAGCCCCGACCTCAACTATGGCTACACCTTC
TRBV5-1	TRBD2	-	TRBJ2-3	CASSLGLADSTDTQYF	TGCGCCAGCAGCTTGGGTCTAGCGGATTCCACAGATACGCAGTATTTT
TRBV30	-	-	TRBJ1-6	CAWQFSTGLNSPLHF	TGTGCCTGGCAGTTTTCGACGGGGCTGAATTCACCCCTCCACTTT
TRBV6-5	-	-	TRBJ1-1	CASRPGVGGDTEAFF	TGTGCCAGCAGACCAGGGGTGGGAGGGGACACTGAAGCTTTCTTT
TRBV10-1	TRBD2	-	TRBJ2-2	CASSEGGLAGDGELFF	TGCGCCAGCAGCGAAGGCGGGCTAGCGGGAGACGGGGAGCTGTTTTTT
TRBV29-1	-	-	TRBJ2-1	CSALWGGLTNEQFF	TGCAGCGCACTATGGGGCGGGCTGACCAATGAGCAGTTCTTC
TRBV4-1	-	once	TRBJ1-4	CASSPAEGRGEKLFF	TGCGCCAGCAGCCCAGCAGAGGGACGGGGTGAAAAACTGTTTTTT
TRBV19	-	-	TRBJ1-5	CASSTQGVSNQPQHF	TGTGCCAGTAGTACCCAGGGAGTTAGCAATCAGCCCCAGCATTTT
TRBV9	-	-	TRBJ2-5	CASSVGGNQETQYF	TGTGCCAGCAGCGTAGGCGGGAACCAAGAGACCCAGTACTTC
TRBV30	TRBD2	-	TRBJ2-7	CAWSLAKAGGPVLSYEQYF	TGTGCCTGGAGTCTAGCCAAAGCGGGAGGGCCTGTCCTTTCCTACGAGCAGTACTTC
TRBV15	-	-	TRBJ1-5	CATSTATHNQPQHF	TGTGCCACCAGCACTGCGACTCACAATCAGCCCCAGCATTTT
TRBV7-2	-	-	TRBJ2-3	CASSSTSRQYF	TGTGCCAGCAGCTCGACTAGTCGGCAGTATTTT